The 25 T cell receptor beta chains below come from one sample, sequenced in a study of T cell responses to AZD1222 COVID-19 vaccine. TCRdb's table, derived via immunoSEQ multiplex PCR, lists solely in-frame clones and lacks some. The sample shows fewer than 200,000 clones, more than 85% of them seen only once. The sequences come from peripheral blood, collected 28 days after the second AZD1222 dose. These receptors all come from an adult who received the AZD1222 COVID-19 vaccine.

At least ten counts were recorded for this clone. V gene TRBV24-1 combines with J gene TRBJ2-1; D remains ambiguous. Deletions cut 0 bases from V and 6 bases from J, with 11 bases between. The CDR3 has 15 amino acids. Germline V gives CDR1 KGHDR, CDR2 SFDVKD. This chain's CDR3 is CATSDLPDRGNEQFF. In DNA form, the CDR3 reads TGTGCCACCAGTGATTTGCCAGATCGTGGCAATGAGCAGTTCTTC.

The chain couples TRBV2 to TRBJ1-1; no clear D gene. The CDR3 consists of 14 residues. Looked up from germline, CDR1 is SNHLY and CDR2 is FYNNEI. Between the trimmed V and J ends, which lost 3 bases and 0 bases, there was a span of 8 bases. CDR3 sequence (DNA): TGTGCCAGCAGTGAGGGCCTTATGAACACTGAAGCTTTCTTT. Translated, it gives CASSEGLMNTEAFF.

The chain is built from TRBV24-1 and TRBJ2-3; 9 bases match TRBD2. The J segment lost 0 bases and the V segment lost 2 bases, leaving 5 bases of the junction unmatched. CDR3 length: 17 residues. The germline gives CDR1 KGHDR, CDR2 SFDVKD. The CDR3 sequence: CATSDSLAGFSTDTQYF. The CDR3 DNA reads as TGTGCCACCAGTGATTCACTAGCGGGTTTTAGCACAGATACGCAGTATTTT.

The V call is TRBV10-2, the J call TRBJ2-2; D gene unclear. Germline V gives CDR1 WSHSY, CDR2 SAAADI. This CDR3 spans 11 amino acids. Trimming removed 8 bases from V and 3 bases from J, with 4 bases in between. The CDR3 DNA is TGCGCCAGCGTACACACCGGGGAGCTGTTTTTT. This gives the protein CASVHTGELFF.

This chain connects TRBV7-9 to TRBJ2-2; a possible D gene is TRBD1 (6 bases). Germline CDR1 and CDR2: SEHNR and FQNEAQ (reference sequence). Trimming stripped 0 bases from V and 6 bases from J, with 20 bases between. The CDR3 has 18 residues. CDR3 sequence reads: CASSLAHWRGGRAGELFF. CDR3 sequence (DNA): TGTGCCAGCAGCTTAGCCCATTGGAGAGGGGGTCGCGCCGGGGAGCTGTTTTTT.

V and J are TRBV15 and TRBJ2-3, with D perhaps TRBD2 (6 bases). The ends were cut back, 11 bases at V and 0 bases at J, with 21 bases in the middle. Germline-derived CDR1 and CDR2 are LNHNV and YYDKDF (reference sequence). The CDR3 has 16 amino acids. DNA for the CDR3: TGTGCCTCCGCACGTGAAGTAGCGGCTAGCACAGATACGCAGTATTTT. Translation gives CASAREVAASTDTQYF. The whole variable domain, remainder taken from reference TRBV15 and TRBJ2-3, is DAMVIQNPRYQVTQFGKPVTLSCSQTLNHNVMYWYQQKSSQAPKLLFHYYDKDFNNEADTPDNFQSRRPNTSFCFLDIRSPGLGDTAMYLCASAREVAASTDTQYFGPGTRLTVL.

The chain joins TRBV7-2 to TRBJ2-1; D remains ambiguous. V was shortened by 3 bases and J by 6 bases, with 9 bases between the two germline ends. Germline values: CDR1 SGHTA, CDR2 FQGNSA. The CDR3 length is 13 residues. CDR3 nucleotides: TGTGCCAGCAGCTTCACACGAAGCAATGAGCAGTTCTTC. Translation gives CASSFTRSNEQFF.

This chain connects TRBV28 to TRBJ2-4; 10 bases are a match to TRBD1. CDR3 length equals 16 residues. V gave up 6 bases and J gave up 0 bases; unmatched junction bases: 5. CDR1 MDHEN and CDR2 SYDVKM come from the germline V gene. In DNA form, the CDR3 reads TGTGCCAGCAGCCTCCGGGACAGGGGAGCCAAAAACATTCAGTACTTC. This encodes CASSLRDRGAKNIQYF.

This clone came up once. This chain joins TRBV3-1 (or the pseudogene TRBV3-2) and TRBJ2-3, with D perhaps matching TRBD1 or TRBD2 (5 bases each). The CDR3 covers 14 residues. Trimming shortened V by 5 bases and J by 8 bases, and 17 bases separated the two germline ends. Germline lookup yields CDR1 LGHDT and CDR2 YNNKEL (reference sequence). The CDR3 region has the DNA TGTGCCAGCAGCTTACGTCCACCTGGGGGTACGCAGTATTTT. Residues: CASSLRPPGGTQYF.

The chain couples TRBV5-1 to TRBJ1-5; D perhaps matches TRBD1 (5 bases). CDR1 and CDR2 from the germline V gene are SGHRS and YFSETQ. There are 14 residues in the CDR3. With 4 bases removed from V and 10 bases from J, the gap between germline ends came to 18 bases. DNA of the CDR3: TGCGCCAGCAGCCCGGGGGAGGGGTTCGGTCCCCAGCATTTT. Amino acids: CASSPGEGFGPQHF. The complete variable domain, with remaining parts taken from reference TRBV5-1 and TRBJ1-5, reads KAGVTQTPRYLIKTRGQQVTLSCSPISGHRSVSWYQQTPGQGLQFLFEYFSETQRNKGNFPGRFSGRQFSNSRSEMNVSTLELGDSALYLCASSPGEGFGPQHFGDGTRLSIL.

The CDR3 region has the DNA TGCAGTGCTAGTTCATGGGCAGCGGGAGGCTACGAGCAGTACTTC. Its translation is CSASSWAAGGYEQYF. The gene calls are TRBV20-1 and TRBJ2-7; 9 positions match TRBD2. CDR3 length: 15 amino acids. Germline V gene lookup returns CDR1 DFQATT and CDR2 SNEGSKA (reference sequence). V lost 3 bases to trimming and J lost 3 bases; unmatched junction nucleotides: 9.

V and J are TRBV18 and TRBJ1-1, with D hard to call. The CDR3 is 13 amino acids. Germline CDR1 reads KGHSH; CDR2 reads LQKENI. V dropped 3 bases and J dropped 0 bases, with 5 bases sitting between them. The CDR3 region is CASSPGVNTEAFF. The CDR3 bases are TGTGCCAGCTCACCTGGTGTGAACACTGAAGCTTTCTTT. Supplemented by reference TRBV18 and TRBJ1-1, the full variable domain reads NAGVMQNPRHLVRRRGQEARLRCSPMKGHSHVYWYRQLPEEGLKFMVYLQKENIIDESGMPKERFSAEFPKEGPSILRIQQVVRGDSAAYFCASSPGVNTEAFFGQGTRLTVV.

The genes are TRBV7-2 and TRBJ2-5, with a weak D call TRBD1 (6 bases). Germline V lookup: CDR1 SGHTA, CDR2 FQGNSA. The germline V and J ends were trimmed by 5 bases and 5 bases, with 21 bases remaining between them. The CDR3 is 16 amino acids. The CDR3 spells CASSRPRGLVGETQYF. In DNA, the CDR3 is TGTGCCAGCAGCCGCCCCAGGGGATTAGTCGGGGAGACCCAGTACTTC.

The CDR3 sequence is CASSLTARRTEAFF. For the CDR3, the DNA is TGTGCCAGCAGCCTCACGGCCAGGCGGACTGAAGCTTTCTTT. The chain employs TRBV3-1 (or the pseudogene TRBV3-2) and TRBJ1-1; D not resolved. The CDR3 length is 14 residues. CDR1 LGHDT and CDR2 YNNKEL come from the germline V gene (reference sequence). V lost 4 bases to trimming and J lost 5 bases, with 14 bases between them.

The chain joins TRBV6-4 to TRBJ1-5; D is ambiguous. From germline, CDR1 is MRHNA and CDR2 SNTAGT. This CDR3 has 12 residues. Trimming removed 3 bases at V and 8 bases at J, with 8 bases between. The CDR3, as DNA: TGTGCCAGCAGTGAACTCTTGGAGCCCCAGCATTTT. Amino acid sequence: CASSELLEPQHF.

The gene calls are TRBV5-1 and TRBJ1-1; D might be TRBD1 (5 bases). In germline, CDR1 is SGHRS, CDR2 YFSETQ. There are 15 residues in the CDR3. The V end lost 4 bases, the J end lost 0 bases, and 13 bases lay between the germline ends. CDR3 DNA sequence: TGCGCCAGCAGCCCTATCCCGACAGTGAACACTGAAGCTTTCTTT. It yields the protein CASSPIPTVNTEAFF.

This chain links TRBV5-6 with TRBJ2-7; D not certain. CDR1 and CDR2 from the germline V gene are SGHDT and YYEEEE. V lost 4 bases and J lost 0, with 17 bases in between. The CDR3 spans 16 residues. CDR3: CASSVQQVISSYEQYF. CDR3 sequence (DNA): TGTGCCAGCAGCGTCCAACAAGTTATCAGCTCCTACGAGCAGTACTTC.

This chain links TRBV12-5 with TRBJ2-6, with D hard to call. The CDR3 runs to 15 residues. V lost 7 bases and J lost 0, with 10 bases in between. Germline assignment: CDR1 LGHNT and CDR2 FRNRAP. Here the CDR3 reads CASAMSLSGANVLTF. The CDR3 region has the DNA TGTGCTAGTGCCATGTCCCTCTCTGGGGCCAACGTCCTGACTTTC.

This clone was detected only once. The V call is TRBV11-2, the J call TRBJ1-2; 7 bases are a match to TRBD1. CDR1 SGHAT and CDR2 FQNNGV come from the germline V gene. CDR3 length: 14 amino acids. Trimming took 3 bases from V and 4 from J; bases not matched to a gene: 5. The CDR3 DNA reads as TGTGCCAGCAGCTTGAACAGGGGTGGCTATGGCTACACCTTC. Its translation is CASSLNRGGYGYTF.

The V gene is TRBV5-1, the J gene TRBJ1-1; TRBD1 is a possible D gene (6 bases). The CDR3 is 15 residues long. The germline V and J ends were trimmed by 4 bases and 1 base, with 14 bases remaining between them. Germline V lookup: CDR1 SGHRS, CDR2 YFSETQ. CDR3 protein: CASSHRPGANTEAFF. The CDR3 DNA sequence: TGCGCCAGCAGCCATCGTCCGGGGGCGAACACTGAAGCTTTCTTT.

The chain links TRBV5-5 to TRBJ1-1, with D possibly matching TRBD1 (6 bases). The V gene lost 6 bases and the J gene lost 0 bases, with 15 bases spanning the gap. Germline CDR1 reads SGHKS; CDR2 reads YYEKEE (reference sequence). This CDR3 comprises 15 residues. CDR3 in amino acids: CASTPGGALNTEAFF. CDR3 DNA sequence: TGTGCCAGCACCCCCGGGGGCGCCTTGAACACTGAAGCTTTCTTT.

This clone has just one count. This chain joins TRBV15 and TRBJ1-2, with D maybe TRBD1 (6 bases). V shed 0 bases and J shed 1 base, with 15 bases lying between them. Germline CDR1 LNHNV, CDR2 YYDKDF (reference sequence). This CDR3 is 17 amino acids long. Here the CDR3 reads CATSRDRGILLNYGYTF. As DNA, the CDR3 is TGTGCCACCAGCAGAGACAGGGGCATCCTACTTAACTATGGCTACACCTTC.

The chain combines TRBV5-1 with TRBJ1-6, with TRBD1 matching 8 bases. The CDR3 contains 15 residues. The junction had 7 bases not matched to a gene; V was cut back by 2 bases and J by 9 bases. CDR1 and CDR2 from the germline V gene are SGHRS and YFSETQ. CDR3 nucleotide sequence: TGCGCCAGCAGCTTTGACAGGGGCGGGGGTTCACCCCTCCACTTT. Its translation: CASSFDRGGGSPLHF.

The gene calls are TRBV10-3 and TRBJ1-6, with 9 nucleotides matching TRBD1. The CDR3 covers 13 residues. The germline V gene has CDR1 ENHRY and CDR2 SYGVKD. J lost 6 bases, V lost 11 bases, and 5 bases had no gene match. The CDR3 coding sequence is TGTGCCCCCCGACAGGGGGGTAATTCACCCCTCCACTTT. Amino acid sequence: CAPRQGGNSPLHF.

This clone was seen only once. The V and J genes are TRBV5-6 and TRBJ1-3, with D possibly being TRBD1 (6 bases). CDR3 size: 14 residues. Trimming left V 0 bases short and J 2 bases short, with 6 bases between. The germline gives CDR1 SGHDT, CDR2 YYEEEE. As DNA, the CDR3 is TGTGCCAGCAGCTTGGGGGGGCCTGGAAACACCATATATTTT. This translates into CASSLGGPGNTIYF. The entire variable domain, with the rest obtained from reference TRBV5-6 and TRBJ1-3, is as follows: DAGVTQSPTHLIKTRGQQVTLRCSPKSGHDTVSWYQQALGQGPQFIFQYYEEEERQRGNFPDRFSGHQFPNYSSELNVNALLLGDSALYLCASSLGGPGNTIYFGEGSWLTVV.